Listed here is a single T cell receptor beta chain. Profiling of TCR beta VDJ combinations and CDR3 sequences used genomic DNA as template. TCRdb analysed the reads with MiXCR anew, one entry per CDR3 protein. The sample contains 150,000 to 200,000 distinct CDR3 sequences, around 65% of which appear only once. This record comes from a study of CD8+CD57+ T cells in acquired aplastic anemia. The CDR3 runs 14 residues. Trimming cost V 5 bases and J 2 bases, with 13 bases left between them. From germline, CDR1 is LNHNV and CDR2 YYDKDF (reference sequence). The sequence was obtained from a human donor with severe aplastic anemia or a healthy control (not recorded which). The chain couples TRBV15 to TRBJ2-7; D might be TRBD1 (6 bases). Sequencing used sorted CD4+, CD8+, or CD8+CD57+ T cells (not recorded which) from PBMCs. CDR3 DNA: TGTGCCACCAGCGTCCAACAGGGCCCCTACGAGCAGTACTTC. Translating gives CATSVQQGPYEQYF. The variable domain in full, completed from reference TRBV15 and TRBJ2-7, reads DAMVIQNPRYQVTQFGKPVTLSCSQTLNHNVMYWYQQKSSQAPKLLFHYYDKDFNNEADTPDNFQSRRPNTSFCFLDIRSPGLGDTAMYLCATSVQQGPYEQYFGPGTRLTVT.